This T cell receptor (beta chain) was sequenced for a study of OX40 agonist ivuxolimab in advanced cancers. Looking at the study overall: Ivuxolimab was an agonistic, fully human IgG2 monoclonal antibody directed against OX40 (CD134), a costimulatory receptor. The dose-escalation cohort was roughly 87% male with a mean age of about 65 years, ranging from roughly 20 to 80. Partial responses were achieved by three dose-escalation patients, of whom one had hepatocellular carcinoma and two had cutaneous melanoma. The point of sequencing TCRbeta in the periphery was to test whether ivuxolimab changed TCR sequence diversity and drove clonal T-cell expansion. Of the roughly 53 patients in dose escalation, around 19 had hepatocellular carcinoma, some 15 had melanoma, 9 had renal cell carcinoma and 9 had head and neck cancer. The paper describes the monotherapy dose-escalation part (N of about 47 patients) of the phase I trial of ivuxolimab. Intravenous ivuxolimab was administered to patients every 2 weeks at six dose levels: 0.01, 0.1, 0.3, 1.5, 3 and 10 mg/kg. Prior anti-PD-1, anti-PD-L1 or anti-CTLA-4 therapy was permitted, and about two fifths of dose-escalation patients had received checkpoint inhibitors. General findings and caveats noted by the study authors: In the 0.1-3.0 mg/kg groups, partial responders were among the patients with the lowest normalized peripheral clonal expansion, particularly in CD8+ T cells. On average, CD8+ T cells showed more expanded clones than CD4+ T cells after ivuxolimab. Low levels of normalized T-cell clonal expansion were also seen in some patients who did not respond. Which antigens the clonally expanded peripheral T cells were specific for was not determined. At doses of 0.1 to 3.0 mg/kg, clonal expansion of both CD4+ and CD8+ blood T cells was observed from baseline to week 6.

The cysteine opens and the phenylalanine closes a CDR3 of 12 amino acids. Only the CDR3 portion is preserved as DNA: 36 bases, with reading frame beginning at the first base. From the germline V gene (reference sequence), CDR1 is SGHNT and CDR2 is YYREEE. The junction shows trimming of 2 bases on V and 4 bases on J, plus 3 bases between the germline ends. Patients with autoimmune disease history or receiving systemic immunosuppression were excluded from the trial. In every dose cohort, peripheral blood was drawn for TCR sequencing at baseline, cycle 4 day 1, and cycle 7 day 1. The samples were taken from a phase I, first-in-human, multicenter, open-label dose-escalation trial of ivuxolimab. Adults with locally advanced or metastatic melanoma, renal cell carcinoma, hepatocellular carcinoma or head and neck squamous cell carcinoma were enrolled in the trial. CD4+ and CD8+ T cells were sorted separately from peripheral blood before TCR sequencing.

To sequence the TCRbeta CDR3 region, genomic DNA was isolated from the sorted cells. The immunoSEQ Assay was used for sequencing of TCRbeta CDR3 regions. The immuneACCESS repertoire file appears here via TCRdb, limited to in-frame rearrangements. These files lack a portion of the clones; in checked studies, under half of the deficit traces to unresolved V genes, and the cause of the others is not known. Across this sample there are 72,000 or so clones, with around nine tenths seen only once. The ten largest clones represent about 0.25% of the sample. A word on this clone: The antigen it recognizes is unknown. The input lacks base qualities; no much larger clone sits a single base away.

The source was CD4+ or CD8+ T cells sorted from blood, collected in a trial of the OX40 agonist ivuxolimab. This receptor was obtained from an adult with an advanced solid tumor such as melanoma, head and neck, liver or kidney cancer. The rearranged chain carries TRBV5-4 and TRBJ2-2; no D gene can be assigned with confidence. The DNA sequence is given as TGTGCCAGCAGCTTAAGCACCGGGGAGCTGTTTTTT. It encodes CASSLSTGELFF.